The 26 T cell receptor beta chains listed next were all sequenced from one sample in a study of T cells in Graves' hyperthyroidism and ophthalmopathy. Regions amplified from RNA transcripts were the TCR beta CDR3 regions. In the first-round RT-PCR of the TCR CDR3, the HTBI primer set was used. TCRdb independently ran MiXCR on the multiplex PCR reads; one entry per CDR3 protein. Among 200,000 to 250,000 distinct CDR3 sequences, about 25% were seen once, and the ten largest hold around 40%. Input material: blood. The receptors derive from a woman in her thirties or forties with Graves' ophthalmopathy.

This clonotype was observed many times. The chain links TRBV4-2 to TRBJ2-2; 7 nucleotides match TRBD2. V trimming: 1 base; J trimming: 4 bases; junction bases outside the gene matches: 6. Germline values: CDR1 LGHNA, CDR2 YNFKEQ. This CDR3 has 16 residues. The CDR3 spells CASSQVWRESTGELFF. The CDR3, as DNA: TGTGCCAGCAGCCAAGTGTGGCGGGAGAGCACCGGGGAGCTGTTTTTT.

This clonotype appeared many times. The chain recombines TRBV27 with TRBJ2-7; 9 nucleotides align to TRBD2. Germline loops: CDR1 MNHEY, CDR2 SMNVEV (reference sequence). Trimming took 4 bases from V and 7 from J; bases not matched to a gene: 5. The CDR3 runs 13 residues. The CDR3 region has the DNA TGTGCCAGCAGTTATCATCTAGCGGGAGAGCAGTACTTC. Protein: CASSYHLAGEQYF.

There are many counts of this clonotype. The chain joins TRBV7-2 to TRBJ1-2, with a possible D match to TRBD1 (5 bases). The V gene lost 2 bases and the J gene lost 8 bases, with 15 bases spanning the gap. This CDR3 is built from 14 residues. Germline values: CDR1 SGHTA, CDR2 FQGNSA. For the CDR3, the DNA is TGTGCCAGCAGCTTACAACGGGGGTCGGGAGGCTACACCTTC. It codes for CASSLQRGSGGYTF.

This clonotype was counted a few times. V and J are TRBV30 and TRBJ1-2; 9 bases align to TRBD1. Germline lookup yields CDR1 GTSNPN and CDR2 SVGIG (reference sequence). CDR3 length: 14 amino acids. V was clipped by 5 bases and J by 2 bases; unmatched bases: 6. The CDR3 DNA sequence: TGTGCCTGGGCCAACGACAGGGGGAACTATGGCTACACCTTC. Its protein product is CAWANDRGNYGYTF. Using reference TRBV30 and TRBJ1-2 for the parts outside the CDR3, the full variable domain is SQTIHQWPATLVQPVGSPLSLECTVEGTSNPNLYWYRQAAGRGLQLLFYSVGIGQISSEVPQNLSASRPQDRQFILSSKKLLLSDSGFYLCAWANDRGNYGYTFGSGTRLTVV.

This clonotype was counted only a few times. For the CDR3, the DNA is TGTGCCAGCAGCTTACTGGGTAGCGGGACCTTTCACAATGAGCAGTTCTTC. It yields the protein CASSLLGSGTFHNEQFF. The J gene is TRBJ2-1, the V gene TRBV7-2; 8 bases match TRBD2. Germline assignment: CDR1 SGHTA and CDR2 FQGNSA. After removal of 2 bases from V and 5 bases from J, the junction contained 11 bases not matched to a gene. The CDR3 covers 17 residues.

The chain combines TRBV7-3 with TRBJ2-7; TRBD2 matches 12 bases. Unmatched junction bases numbered 7, after V lost 6 bases and J lost 7 bases. The CDR3 loop spans 14 amino acids. The V gene's germline CDR1 is SGHTA and CDR2 FQGTGA. The CDR3: CASSRLAGAGEQYF. The CDR3 coding sequence is TGTGCCAGCAGTCGACTAGCGGGAGCTGGGGAGCAGTACTTC.

This clonotype was recorded many times. V gene TRBV6-2 or TRBV6-3 combines with J gene TRBJ2-5; 8 bases match TRBD1. Per germline, CDR1 MNHEY and CDR2 SVGEGT. Losses at the gene ends were 10 bases for V and 7 bases for J; bases not matched to a gene: 11. This CDR3 comprises 13 residues. The CDR3, as DNA: TGTGCCACCTCAGGACAGGGAGGAGTGACCCAGTACTTC. It specifies CATSGQGGVTQYF.

This clonotype has at least ten counts. The chain uses TRBV5-5 and TRBJ1-5; maybe TRBD1 (6 bases). Germline loops: CDR1 SGHKS, CDR2 YYEKEE (reference sequence). The CDR3 totals 15 residues. Trimming left V 3 bases short and J 5 bases short, with 15 bases between. CDR3 in amino acids: CASSWRGIDDQPQHF. The CDR3 DNA reads as TGTGCCAGCAGCTGGAGGGGGATAGACGATCAGCCCCAGCATTTT.

This chain connects TRBV6-8 to TRBJ2-7; no clear D gene. Trimming stripped 11 bases from V and 0 bases from J, with 14 bases between. CDR1 is MNHGY, CDR2 SAAAGT, per germline. The CDR3 is made up of 13 amino acids. This CDR3 is CAGMGWNSYEQYF. CDR3 DNA sequence: TGTGCCGGAATGGGGTGGAACTCCTACGAGCAGTACTTC.

The rearrangement joins TRBV6-5 to TRBJ2-7; 9 bases are a match to TRBD1. Germline V gene lookup returns CDR1 MNHEY and CDR2 SVGAGI. Trimming cost V 4 bases and J 2 bases; bases outside gene matches: 12. This CDR3 is built from 17 residues. The CDR3 is CASSSGTGLWVTYEQYF. The CDR3, as DNA: TGTGCCAGCAGTTCCGGGACAGGGCTATGGGTTACCTACGAGCAGTACTTC.

This clonotype has a count of ten or more. The junction shows a germline mismatch at one end, possibly a read error. This chain links TRBV12-3 or TRBV12-4 with TRBJ2-2, with D possibly TRBD2 on 6 matching bases. The CDR3 has 14 amino acids. The CDR3 region is CASSLTVNTGGLFF. CDR3 coding DNA: TGTGCCAGCAGTTTGACGGTAAACACCGGGGGGCTGTTTTTT.

This clonotype was seen ten or more times. The gene calls are TRBV7-9 and TRBJ2-1; D is unresolved. Trimming pared 1 base from V and 5 bases from J, leaving 18 bases between. CDR1 is SEHNR, CDR2 FQNEAQ, per germline (reference sequence). The CDR3 runs 17 residues. CDR3 DNA sequence: TGTGCCAGCAGCTTAGGTACGTGGGAACTACGGGACAATGAGCAGTTCTTC. It encodes CASSLGTWELRDNEQFF.

The chain combines TRBV30 with TRBJ2-7; maybe TRBD2 (6 bases). This CDR3 contains 13 residues. Trimming stripped 5 bases from V and 3 bases from J, with 14 bases between. Looked up from germline, CDR1 is GTSNPN and CDR2 is SVGIG (reference sequence). The CDR3 bases are TGTGCCTGGTGCGCGGGAAGCTACTACGAGCAGTACTTC. Its protein is CAWCAGSYYEQYF.

The chain couples TRBV7-8 to TRBJ2-7, with 7 bases lining up with TRBD2. Germline V lookup: CDR1 SGHVS, CDR2 FQNEAQ. The CDR3 has 15 residues. Germline trimming cut 6 bases from V and 7 bases from J; bases unmatched to any gene: 15. The CDR3 protein is CASSEEPSAGGEQYF. The CDR3 DNA follows: TGTGCCAGCAGTGAAGAGCCTAGCGCCGGGGGGGAGCAGTACTTC.

This clonotype was picked up many times. The chain links TRBV27 to TRBJ2-7, with D tentatively TRBD1 (6 bases). Germline CDR1 is MNHEY and CDR2 is SMNVEV (reference sequence). CDR3 size: 13 residues. Trimming cost V 3 bases and J 3 bases, with 9 bases left between them. The CDR3 sequence: CASSFLQGYEQYF. The CDR3 DNA is TGTGCCAGCAGTTTCCTACAGGGCTACGAGCAGTACTTC.

This clonotype came up a few times. A clone one base away is much larger, so this may be a read error. The chain carries TRBV18 and TRBJ2-2; D gene ambiguous. The CDR3 runs to 13 residues. CDR1 is KGHSH and CDR2 is LQKENI in the germline V gene. The ends were cut back, 3 bases at V and 7 bases at J, with 9 bases in the middle. The CDR3 DNA reads TGTGCCAGCTCACCCGGCGAAAGCGGGGAGCTGTTTTTT. Translation: CASSPGESGELFF.

In its sample, this clonotype was seen many times. The gene calls are TRBV11-2 and TRBJ2-7, with D possibly called TRBD1 or TRBD2 (6 bases each). V was trimmed by 1 base and J by 2 bases, leaving 18 bases between them. This CDR3 is 17 amino acids long. CDR1 is SGHAT and CDR2 is FQNNGV in the germline V gene. CDR3 protein: CASSLGRGRREPYEQYF. DNA of the CDR3: TGTGCCAGCAGCTTAGGCCGGGGGCGTAGAGAACCCTACGAGCAGTACTTC. The variable domain in full, completed from reference TRBV11-2 and TRBJ2-7, reads EAGVAQSPRYKIIEKRQSVAFWCNPISGHATLYWYQQILGQGPKLLIQFQNNGVVDDSQLPKDRFSAERLKGVDSTLKIQPAKLEDSAVYLCASSLGRGRREPYEQYFGPGTRLTVT.

This clonotype was counted ten times or more. The chain has TRBV7-9 and TRBJ2-2; possibly TRBD1 for D (6 bases). Germline V gene sequence: CDR1 SEHNR, CDR2 FQNEAQ (reference sequence). The CDR3 is 15 amino acids. Between the trimmed V and J ends, which lost 5 bases and 0 bases, there was a span of 10 bases. The chain's CDR3 is CASSPAGANTGELFF. For the CDR3, the DNA is TGTGCCAGCAGCCCCGCAGGGGCGAACACCGGGGAGCTGTTTTTT.

CDR3 residues: CAVGQGRSEQYF. CDR3 nucleotides: TGTGCCGTTGGGCAGGGAAGAAGCGAGCAGTACTTC. The chain uses TRBV28 and TRBJ2-7; possible D gene TRBD1, 5 bases. Germline V gene data show CDR1 as MDHEN and CDR2 as SYDVKM. The CDR3 spans 12 residues. With 11 bases removed from V and 6 bases from J, the gap between germline ends came to 17 bases.

Only a few counts were recorded for this clonotype. V is TRBV9 and J is TRBJ2-2; the match to TRBD2 covers 10 bases. With 0 bases clipped from V and 4 bases from J, the junction kept 12 bases outside the gene matches. CDR3 length: 19 amino acids. Germline V gene data show CDR1 as SGDLS and CDR2 as YYNGEE. The CDR3 nucleotides are TGTGCCAGCAGCGTAGTCATCCCTAGCGGGAGTGGGGGCACCGGGGAGCTGTTTTTT. Protein sequence: CASSVVIPSGSGGTGELFF.

This clonotype has a count of ten or more. J is TRBJ1-1 and V is TRBV4-2; 8 bases fit TRBD1. Germline CDR1 reads LGHNA; CDR2 reads YNFKEQ. The CDR3 runs 15 residues. Trimming took 0 bases from V and 3 from J; bases not matched to a gene: 3. The CDR3 spells CASSQEGQVDTEAFF. The DNA for the CDR3 is TGTGCCAGCAGCCAAGAGGGACAGGTAGACACTGAAGCTTTCTTT.

This clonotype showed up many times. At one of its ends the junction is not consistent with the germline gene, which may arise from a read error. The gene calls are TRBV19 and TRBJ2-2, with TRBD2 matching 13 bases. The length of the CDR3 is 16 residues. Per germline, CDR1 LNHDA and CDR2 SQIVND (reference sequence). The CDR3 bases are TGTGCCAGTAGGGGACTAGCGGGACTGAACACCGGGGAGCTGCTTTTT. The encoded protein is CASRGLAGLNTGELLF.

This clonotype appeared many times. V is TRBV19 and J is TRBJ2-2; 7 positions agree with TRBD2. This CDR3 has 14 amino acids. With V trimmed by 7 bases and J by 7 bases, 9 bases remained unmatched. Germline V gives CDR1 LNHDA, CDR2 SQIVND (reference sequence). CDR3 coding DNA: TGTGCCAGTACCCCCCGGCTAGCGGTCGGGGAGCTGTTTTTT. It encodes CASTPRLAVGELFF. The full variable domain, completed using reference TRBV19 and TRBJ2-2, is DGGITQSPKYLFRKEGQNVTLSCEQNLNHDAMYWYRQDPGQGLRLIYYSQIVNDFQKGDIAEGYSVSREKKESFPLTVTSAQKNPTAFYLCASTPRLAVGELFFGEGSRLTVL.

This clonotype was recorded many times. This chain links TRBV4-2 with TRBJ2-2; TRBD2 matches at 14 bases. Trimming took 4 bases from V and 5 from J; bases not matched to a gene: 3. Germline loops: CDR1 LGHNA, CDR2 YNFKEQ. The CDR3 length is 16 residues. The DNA of the CDR3 is TGTGCCAGCAGCCCCCGGACTAGCGGGAGGACCGGGGAGCTGTTTTTT. Encoded protein: CASSPRTSGRTGELFF.

This clonotype was detected many times. The chain carries TRBV9 and TRBJ2-7; D is unresolved. Trimming shortened V by 0 bases and J by 2 bases, and 15 bases separated the two germline ends. There are 16 residues in the CDR3. The germline gives CDR1 SGDLS, CDR2 YYNGEE. CDR3 sequence (DNA): TGTGCCAGCAGCGTAGATTATTCCCCACCCCCCTACGAGCAGTACTTC. Translated: CASSVDYSPPPYEQYF.

This clonotype was seen at least ten times. J is TRBJ2-7 and V is TRBV4-2; the match to TRBD2 covers 9 bases. The germline V gene encodes CDR1 LGHNA and CDR2 YNFKEQ. This CDR3 comprises 15 residues. V dropped 0 bases and J dropped 6; count of bases not matched to a gene: 6. CDR3 loop: CASSQEPSGVLEQYF. In DNA form, the CDR3 reads TGTGCCAGCAGCCAAGAACCTAGCGGGGTCCTCGAGCAGTACTTC.